The rows below give T cell receptor beta chains drawn from one sample of a study of OX40 agonist ivuxolimab in advanced cancers. Assay used: immunoSEQ multiplex PCR; TCRdb lists only in-frame clones, some missing. The profile shows fewer than 15,000 clones, 82% of them singletons. Sequences were derived from CD4+ or CD8+ T cells sorted from blood, sampled in a trial of the OX40 agonist ivuxolimab. Every receptor here comes from an adult with an advanced solid tumor such as melanoma, head and neck, liver or kidney cancer. CDR3s include the opening cysteine and the closing phenylalanine or tryptophan. The D gene is left open where the match is weak. Rows give clone size only sometimes, using once, few, many, or a class for an expanded clone.

clone size	V gene	J gene	D gene	CDR3 DNA	CDR3 protein
.	TRBV7-8	TRBJ2-3	.	TGTGCCAGCAGGGGTAGGACTTTTAGCACAGATACGCAGTATTTT	CASRGRTFSTDTQYF
.	TRBV6-4	TRBJ1-4	.	TGTGCCAGCAGTGAAGGTCCCAAACCCTTCACTCTTGCTGGAAAACTGTTTTTT	CASSEGPKPFTLAGKLFF
once	TRBV15	TRBJ2-7	.	TGTGCCACCAGCAGAGAAGGGGCAGTGATTACCTACGAGCAGTACTTC	CATSREGAVITYEQYF
once	TRBV10-3	TRBJ2-1	TRBD2	TGTGCCATCAGCCCAACGGGACTAGAATCCTACAATGAGCAGTTCTTC	CAISPTGLESYNEQFF
.	TRBV4-3	TRBJ2-3	.	TGCGCCAGCAGCCAATATATAGGTGGCACAGATACGCAGTATTTT	CASSQYIGGTDTQYF
.	TRBV7-9	TRBJ2-5	.	TGTGCCAGCAGCCCCCAGTTGGCAGGGGTGGTTGAGACCCAGTACTTC	CASSPQLAGVVETQYF
.	TRBV7-9	TRBJ2-2	.	TGTGCCAGCAGCCCCCAGGCAGGGGAGACCGGGGAGCTGTTTTTT	CASSPQAGETGELFF
.	TRBV11-3	TRBJ2-1	.	TGTGCCAGCAGCTTAGGCAGGGACGGTTCCTACAATGAGCAGTTCTTC	CASSLGRDGSYNEQFF
.	TRBV5-6	TRBJ2-7	.	TGTGCCAGCAGCTTGGCCGGTATAGCAGGCTACGAGCAGTACTTC	CASSLAGIAGYEQYF
.	TRBV7-9	TRBJ2-3	TRBD1	TGTGCCAGCAGCTCCGGACAGGGACGGAGGTCAGATACGCAGTATTTT	CASSSGQGRRSDTQYF
.	TRBV10-1	TRBJ2-7	TRBD2	TGCGCCAGCAGTGGCGGGGGAACCTACGAGCAGTACTTC	CASSGGGTYEQYF
.	TRBV9	TRBJ2-1	TRBD2	TGTGCCAGCAGTCTTAGCGGGGGGATATACAATGAGCAGTTCTTC	CASSLSGGIYNEQFF
many	TRBV7-3	TRBJ1-5	.	TGTGCCAGCAGCTTAAGCAGGGCTCACAATCAGCCCCAGCATTTT	CASSLSRAHNQPQHF
.	TRBV5-1	TRBJ1-6	.	TGCGCCAGCAGCCCAGGATGGGGGTATAATTCACCCCTCCACTTT	CASSPGWGYNSPLHF
once	TRBV13	TRBJ2-7	.	TGTGCCAGCAGCGGGATGGGATACGAGCAGTACTTC	CASSGMGYEQYF
.	TRBV2	TRBJ1-5	.	TGTGCCAGCAGTGAAGAACAGTCACCCTATAGCAATCAGCCCCAGCATTTT	CASSEEQSPYSNQPQHF
.	TRBV15	TRBJ1-1	TRBD1	TGTGCCACCAGCGGTGTAGGGGGCCCGTCTGGCGCGAACGCTGAAGCTTTCTTT	CATSGVGGPSGANAEAFF
.	TRBV21-1	TRBJ2-5	.	TGTGCCAGCAGCAAGGGGGCTAGCGGGGACCCACAAGAGACCCAGTACTTC	CASSKGASGDPQETQYF
.	TRBV7-9	TRBJ2-1	.	TGTGCCAGCAGCTCCCCGGGGGCCGTGGGTAATGAGCAGTTCTTC	CASSSPGAVGNEQFF
few	TRBV29-1	TRBJ2-7	TRBD2	TGCAGCGTTCGACATGCGGGAGCCTACGAGCAGTACTTC	CSVRHAGAYEQYF